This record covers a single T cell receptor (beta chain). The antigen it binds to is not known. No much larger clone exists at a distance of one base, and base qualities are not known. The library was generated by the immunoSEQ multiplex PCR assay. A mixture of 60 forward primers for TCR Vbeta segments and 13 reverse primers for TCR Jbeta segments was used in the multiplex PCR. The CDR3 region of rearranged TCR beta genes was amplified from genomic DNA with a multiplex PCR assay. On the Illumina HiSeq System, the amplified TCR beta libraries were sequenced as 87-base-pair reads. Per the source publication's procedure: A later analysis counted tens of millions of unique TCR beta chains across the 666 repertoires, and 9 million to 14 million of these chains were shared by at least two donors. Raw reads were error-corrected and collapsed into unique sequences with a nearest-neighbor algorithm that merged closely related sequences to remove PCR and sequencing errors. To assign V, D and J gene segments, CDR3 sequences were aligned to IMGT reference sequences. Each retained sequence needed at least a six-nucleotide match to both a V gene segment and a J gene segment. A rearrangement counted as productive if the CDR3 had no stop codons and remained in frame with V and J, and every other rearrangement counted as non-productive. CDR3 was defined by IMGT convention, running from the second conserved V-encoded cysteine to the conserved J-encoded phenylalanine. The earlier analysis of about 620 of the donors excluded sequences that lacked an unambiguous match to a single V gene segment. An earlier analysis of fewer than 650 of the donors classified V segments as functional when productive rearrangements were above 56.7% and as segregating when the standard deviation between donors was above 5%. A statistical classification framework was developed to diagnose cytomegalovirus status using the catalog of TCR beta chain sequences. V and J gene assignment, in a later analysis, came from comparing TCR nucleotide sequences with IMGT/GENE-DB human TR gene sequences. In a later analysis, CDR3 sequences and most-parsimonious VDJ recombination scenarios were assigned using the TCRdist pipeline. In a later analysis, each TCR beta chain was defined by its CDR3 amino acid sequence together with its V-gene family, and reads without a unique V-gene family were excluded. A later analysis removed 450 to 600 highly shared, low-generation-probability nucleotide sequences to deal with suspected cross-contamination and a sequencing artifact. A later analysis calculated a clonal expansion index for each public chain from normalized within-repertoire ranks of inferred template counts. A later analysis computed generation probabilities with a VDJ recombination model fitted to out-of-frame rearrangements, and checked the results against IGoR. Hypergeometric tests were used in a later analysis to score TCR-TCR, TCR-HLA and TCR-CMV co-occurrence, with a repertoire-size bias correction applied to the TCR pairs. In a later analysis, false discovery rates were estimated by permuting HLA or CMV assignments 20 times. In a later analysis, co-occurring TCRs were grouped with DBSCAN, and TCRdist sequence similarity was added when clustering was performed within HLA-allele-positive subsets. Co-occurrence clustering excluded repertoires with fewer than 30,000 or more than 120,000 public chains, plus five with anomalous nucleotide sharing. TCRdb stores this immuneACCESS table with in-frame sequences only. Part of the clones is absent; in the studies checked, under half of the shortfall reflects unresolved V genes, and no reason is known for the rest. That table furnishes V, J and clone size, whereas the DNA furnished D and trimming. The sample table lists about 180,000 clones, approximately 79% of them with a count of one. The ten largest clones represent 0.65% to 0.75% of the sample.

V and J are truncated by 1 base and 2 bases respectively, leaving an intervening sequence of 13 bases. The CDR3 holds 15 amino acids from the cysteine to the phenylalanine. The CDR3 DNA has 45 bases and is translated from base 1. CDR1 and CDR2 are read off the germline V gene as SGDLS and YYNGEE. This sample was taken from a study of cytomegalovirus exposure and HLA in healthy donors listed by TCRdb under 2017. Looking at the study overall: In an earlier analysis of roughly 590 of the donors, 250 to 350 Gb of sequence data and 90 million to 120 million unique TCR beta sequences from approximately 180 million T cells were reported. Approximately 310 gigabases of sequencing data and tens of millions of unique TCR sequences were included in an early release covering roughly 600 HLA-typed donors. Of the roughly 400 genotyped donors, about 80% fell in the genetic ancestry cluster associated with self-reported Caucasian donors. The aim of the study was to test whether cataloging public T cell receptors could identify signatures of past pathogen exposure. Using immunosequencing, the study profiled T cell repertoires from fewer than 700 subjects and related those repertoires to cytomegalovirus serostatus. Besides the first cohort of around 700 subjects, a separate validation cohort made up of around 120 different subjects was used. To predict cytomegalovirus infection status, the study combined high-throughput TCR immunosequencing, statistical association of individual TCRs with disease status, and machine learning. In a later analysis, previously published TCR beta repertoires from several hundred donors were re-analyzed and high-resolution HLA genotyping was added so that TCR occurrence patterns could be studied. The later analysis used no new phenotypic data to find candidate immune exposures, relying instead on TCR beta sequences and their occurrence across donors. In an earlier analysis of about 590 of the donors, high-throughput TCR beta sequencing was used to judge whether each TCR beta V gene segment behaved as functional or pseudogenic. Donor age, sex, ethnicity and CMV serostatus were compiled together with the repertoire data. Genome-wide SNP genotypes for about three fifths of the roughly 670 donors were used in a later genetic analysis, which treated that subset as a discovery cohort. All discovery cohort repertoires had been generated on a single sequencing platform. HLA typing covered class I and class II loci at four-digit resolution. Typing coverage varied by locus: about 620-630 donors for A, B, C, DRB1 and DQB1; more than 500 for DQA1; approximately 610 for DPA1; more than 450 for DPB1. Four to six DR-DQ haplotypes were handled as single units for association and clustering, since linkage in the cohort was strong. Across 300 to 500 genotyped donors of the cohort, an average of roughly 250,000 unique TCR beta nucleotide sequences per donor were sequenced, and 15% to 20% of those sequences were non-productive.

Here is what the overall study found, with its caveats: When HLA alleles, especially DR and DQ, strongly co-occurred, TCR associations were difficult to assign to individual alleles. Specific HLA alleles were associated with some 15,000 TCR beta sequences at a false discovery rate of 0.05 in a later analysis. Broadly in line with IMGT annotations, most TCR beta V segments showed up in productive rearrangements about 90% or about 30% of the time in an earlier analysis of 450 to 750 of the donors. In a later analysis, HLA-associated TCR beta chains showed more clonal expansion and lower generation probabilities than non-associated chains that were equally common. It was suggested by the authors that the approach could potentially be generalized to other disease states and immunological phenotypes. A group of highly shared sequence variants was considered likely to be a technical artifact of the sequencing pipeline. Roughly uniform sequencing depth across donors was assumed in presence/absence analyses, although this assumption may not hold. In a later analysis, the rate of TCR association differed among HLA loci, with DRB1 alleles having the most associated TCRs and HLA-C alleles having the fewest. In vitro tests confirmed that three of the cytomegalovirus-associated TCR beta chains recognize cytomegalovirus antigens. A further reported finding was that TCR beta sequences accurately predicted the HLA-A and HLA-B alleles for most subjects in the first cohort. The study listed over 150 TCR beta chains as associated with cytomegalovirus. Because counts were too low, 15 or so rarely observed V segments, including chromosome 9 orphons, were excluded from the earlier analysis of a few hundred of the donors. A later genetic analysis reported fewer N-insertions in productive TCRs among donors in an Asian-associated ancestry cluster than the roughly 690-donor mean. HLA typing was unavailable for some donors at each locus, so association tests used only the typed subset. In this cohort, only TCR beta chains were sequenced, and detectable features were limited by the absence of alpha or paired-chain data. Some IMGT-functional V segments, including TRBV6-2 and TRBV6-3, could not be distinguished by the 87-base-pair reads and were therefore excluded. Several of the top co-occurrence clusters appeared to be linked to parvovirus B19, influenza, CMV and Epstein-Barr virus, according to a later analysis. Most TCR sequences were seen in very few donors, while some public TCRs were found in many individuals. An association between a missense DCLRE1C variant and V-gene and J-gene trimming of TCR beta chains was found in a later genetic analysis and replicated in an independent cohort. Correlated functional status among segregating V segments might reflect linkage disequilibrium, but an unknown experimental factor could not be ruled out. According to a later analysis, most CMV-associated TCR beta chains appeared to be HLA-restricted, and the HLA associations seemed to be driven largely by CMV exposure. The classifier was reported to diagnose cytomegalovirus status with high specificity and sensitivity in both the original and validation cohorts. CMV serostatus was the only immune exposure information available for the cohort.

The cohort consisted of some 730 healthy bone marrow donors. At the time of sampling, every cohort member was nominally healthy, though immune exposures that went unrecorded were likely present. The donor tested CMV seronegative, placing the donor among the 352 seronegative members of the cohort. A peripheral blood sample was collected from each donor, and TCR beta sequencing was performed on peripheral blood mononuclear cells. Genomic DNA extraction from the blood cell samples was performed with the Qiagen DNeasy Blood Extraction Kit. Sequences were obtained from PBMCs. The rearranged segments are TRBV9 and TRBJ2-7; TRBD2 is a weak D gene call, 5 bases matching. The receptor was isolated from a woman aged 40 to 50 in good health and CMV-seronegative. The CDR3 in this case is CASSVTPSGAYEQYF. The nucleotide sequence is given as TGTGCCAGCAGCGTAACCCCGAGCGGAGCCTACGAGCAGTACTTC.